This T cell receptor beta chain comes out of a study of identical twins. TCRdb independently ran MiXCR on the 5' RACE reads; one entry per CDR3 protein. The sample records roughly 1,500,000 distinct CDR3 sequences, less than 40% being singletons. Germline V gene data show CDR1 as DFQATT and CDR2 as SNEGSKA (reference sequence). The CDR3 has 15 amino acids. V lost 5 bases and J lost 3, with 18 bases in between. The TCR originated in a newborn girl in good health. Sample: cord blood. J is TRBJ2-3 and V is TRBV20-1; weak D call: TRBD2 (6 bases). The CDR3 here is CSAHPQSGTTDTQYF. The CDR3 region has the DNA TGCAGTGCTCACCCGCAGTCCGGGACTACAGATACGCAGTATTTT.